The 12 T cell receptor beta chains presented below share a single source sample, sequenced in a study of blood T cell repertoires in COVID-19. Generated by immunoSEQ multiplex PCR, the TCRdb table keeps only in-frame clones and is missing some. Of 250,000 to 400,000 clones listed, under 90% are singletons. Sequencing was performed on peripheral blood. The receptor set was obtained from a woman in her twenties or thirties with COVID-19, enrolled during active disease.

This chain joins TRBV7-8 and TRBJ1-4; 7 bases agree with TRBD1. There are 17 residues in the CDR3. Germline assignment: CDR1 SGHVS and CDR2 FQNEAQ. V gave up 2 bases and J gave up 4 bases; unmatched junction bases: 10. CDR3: CASSLFRDSLNNEKLFF. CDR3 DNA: TGTGCCAGCAGCTTATTCCGGGACAGCCTGAATAATGAAAAACTGTTTTTT.

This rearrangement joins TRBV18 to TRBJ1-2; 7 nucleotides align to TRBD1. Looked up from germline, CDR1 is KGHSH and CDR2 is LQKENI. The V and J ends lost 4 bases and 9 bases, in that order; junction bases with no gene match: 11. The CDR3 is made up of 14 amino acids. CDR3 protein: CASSLLLGQESYTF. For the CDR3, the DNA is TGTGCCAGCTCACTACTTCTCGGACAGGAGAGCTACACCTTC.

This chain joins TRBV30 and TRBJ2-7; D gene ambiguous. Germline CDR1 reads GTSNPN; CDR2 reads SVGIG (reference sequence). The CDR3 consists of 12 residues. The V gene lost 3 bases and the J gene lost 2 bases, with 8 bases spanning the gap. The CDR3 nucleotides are TGTGCCTGGAGCATACGGGCCTACGAGCAGTACTTC. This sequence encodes CAWSIRAYEQYF.

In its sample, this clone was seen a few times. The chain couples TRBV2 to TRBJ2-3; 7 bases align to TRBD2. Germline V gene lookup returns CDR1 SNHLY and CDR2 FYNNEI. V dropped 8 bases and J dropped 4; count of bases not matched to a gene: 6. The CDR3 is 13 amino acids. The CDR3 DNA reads TGTGCCAGCGCCGACGGACTAGCAGATACGCAGTATTTT. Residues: CASADGLADTQYF.

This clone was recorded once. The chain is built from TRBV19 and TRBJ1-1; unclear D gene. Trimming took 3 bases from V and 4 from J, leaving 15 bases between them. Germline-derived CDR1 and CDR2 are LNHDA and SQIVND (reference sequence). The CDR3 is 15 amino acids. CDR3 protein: CASSMGIIEGTEAFF. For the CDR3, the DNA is TGTGCCAGTAGTATGGGGATCATCGAGGGCACTGAAGCTTTCTTT. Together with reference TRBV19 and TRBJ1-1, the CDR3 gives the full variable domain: DGGITQSPKYLFRKEGQNVTLSCEQNLNHDAMYWYRQDPGQGLRLIYYSQIVNDFQKGDIAEGYSVSREKKESFPLTVTSAQKNPTAFYLCASSMGIIEGTEAFFGQGTRLTVV.

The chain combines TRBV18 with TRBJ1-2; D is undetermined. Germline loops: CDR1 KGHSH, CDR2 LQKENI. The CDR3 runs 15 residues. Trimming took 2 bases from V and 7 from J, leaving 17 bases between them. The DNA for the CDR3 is TGTGCCAGCTCACCAGTTGCAGGAATCCAATTTGGCTACACCTTC. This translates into CASSPVAGIQFGYTF.

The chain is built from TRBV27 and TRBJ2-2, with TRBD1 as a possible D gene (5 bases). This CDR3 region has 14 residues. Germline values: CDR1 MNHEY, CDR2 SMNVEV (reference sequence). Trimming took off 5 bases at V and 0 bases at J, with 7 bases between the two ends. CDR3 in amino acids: CASSPTANTGELFF. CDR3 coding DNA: TGTGCCAGCAGTCCGACAGCGAACACCGGGGAGCTGTTTTTT.

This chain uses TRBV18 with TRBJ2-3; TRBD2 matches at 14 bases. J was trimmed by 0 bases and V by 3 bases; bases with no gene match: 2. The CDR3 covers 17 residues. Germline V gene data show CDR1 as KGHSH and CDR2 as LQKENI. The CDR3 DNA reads TGTGCCAGCTCACCCAGACTAGCGGGAGGGAGCACAGATACGCAGTATTTT. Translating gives CASSPRLAGGSTDTQYF.

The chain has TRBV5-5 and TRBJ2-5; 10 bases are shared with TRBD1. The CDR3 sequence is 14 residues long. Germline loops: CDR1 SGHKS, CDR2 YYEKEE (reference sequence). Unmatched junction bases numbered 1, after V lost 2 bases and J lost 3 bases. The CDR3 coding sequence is TGTGCCAGCAGCTTCGGGACAGGGGAAGAGACCCAGTACTTC. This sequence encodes CASSFGTGEETQYF. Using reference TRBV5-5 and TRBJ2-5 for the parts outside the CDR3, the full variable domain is DAGVTQSPTHLIKTRGQQVTLRCSPISGHKSVSWYQQVLGQGPQFIFQYYEKEERGRGNFPDRFSARQFPNYSSELNVNALLLGDSALYLCASSFGTGEETQYFGPGTRLLVL.

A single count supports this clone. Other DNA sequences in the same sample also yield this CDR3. CDR3 region: CASSLRGNTEAFF. The CDR3, as DNA: TGTGCCAGCAGTTTAAGAGGGAACACTGAAGCTTTCTTT. The chain recombines TRBV27 with TRBJ1-1, with D unclear. The length of the CDR3 is 13 residues. V lost 2 bases, J lost 1 base, and 5 bases lay in between. Per the germline V gene, CDR1 is MNHEY and CDR2 is SMNVEV (reference sequence).

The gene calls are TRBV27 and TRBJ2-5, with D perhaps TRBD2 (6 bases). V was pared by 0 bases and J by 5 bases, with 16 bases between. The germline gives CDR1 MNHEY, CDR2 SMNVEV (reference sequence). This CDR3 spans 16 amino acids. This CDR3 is CASSLSLTRGGETQYF. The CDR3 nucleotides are TGTGCCAGCAGTTTATCGCTTACGCGAGGAGGGGAGACCCAGTACTTC.

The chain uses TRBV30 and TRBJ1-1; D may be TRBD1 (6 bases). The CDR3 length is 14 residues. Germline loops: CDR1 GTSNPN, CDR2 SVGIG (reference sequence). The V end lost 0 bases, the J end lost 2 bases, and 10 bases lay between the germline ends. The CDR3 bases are TGTGCCTGGAGTGTACGGGGGGCCAACACTGAAGCTTTCTTT. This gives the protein CAWSVRGANTEAFF.